The clone carrying this TCR beta chain was observed many times. Its antigen is currently unknown. cDNA carried unique molecular identifiers, and a universal primer site was added by template switching. TCRdb fed the 5' RACE reads into MiXCR, producing one record per CDR3 protein. Of around 570,000 distinct CDR3 sequences listed, roughly 9.5% are singletons. The data were obtained in a study of identical twins. V lost 0 bases and J 0 bases, leaving 10 bases between the germline ends. This CDR3 is 16 amino acids long. Germline CDR1 is SEHNR and CDR2 is FQNEAQ (reference sequence). Findings of the study overall: With abundant cord blood beta clonotypes, insertions were fewer; memory repertoires showed no such pattern. Less excess twin sharing appeared in beta out-of-frame sequences.

The same data also contributed to another study, on yellow fever vaccine responses in identical twins.

Sequences were obtained from PBMCs. This receptor was identified in a woman aged 18-35 years in good health. V usage is TRBV7-9 and J usage is TRBJ2-3; tentatively, D is TRBD1 (6 bases). In DNA, the CDR3 is TGTGCCAGCAGCTTAGCAAGGGACACCAGCACAGATACGCAGTATTTT. It codes for CASSLARDTSTDTQYF.